What follows are 23 T cell receptor beta chains derived from one specimen sequenced in a study of post-analysis software for immune sequencing data. Carried by the TCR beta cDNA libraries were unique molecular identifiers. In TCRdb, the PCR reads were re-called with MiXCR into one record per CDR3 protein. The sample gives some 160,000 distinct CDR3 sequences, roughly 40% of which show up once; approximately 30% is in the top ten. Sequenced here: blood, sampled after autologous hematopoietic stem cell transplantation. The receptors stem from a girl between 10 and 17 years old with multiple sclerosis.

The chain uses TRBV20-1 and TRBJ2-1, with a tentative D call TRBD1 (5 bases). The ends were cut back, 1 base at V and 6 bases at J, with 13 bases in the middle. The CDR3 sequence is 14 residues long. Germline lookup yields CDR1 DFQATT and CDR2 SNEGSKA (reference sequence). As DNA, the CDR3 is TGCAGTGCTAGAGTATCAGGGATGCTCAATGAGCAGTTCTTC. Translated, it gives CSARVSGMLNEQFF.

V is TRBV7-6 and J is TRBJ2-7; 10 bases align to TRBD2. The CDR3 loop spans 16 amino acids. Germline V gene data show CDR1 as SGHVS and CDR2 as FNYEAQ. J was trimmed by 0 bases and V by 1 base; bases with no gene match: 3. The CDR3 reads CASSLGSGGSSYEQYF. The CDR3 DNA sequence: TGTGCCAGCAGCTTAGGTAGCGGGGGGAGCTCCTACGAGCAGTACTTC.

The chain joins TRBV28 to TRBJ2-7; TRBD2 agrees at 8 bases. V gave up 5 bases and J gave up 6 bases; unmatched junction bases: 15. The CDR3 consists of 16 residues. In germline, CDR1 is MDHEN, CDR2 SYDVKM. The CDR3 bases are TGTGCCAGCAGTCCGGTTGAGGCGGGAGGTTCCGGCGAGCAGTACTTC. This encodes CASSPVEAGGSGEQYF.

This chain connects TRBV6-1 to TRBJ2-3, with TRBD1 identical over 7 bases. Per the germline V gene, CDR1 is MNHNS and CDR2 is SASEGT. With V trimmed by 2 bases and J by 2 bases, 4 bases remained unmatched. This CDR3 contains 15 residues. CDR3: CASSEQGQSTDTQYF. The DNA for the CDR3 is TGTGCCAGCAGTGAACAGGGACAGTCCACAGATACGCAGTATTTT.

This clonotype was observed at least ten times. The rearrangement links TRBV4-1 to TRBJ2-1; TRBD1 matches 7 bases. Germline values: CDR1 MGHRA, CDR2 YSYEKL. CDR3 length: 16 residues. J gave up 2 bases and V 1 base, and 5 bases lay outside the gene matches. In DNA form, the CDR3 reads TGCGCCAGCAGCCAAGCGGACAGGCCCACCTACAATGAGCAGTTCTTC. Protein: CASSQADRPTYNEQFF.

This clonotype was seen only a few times. The rearrangement joins TRBV7-2 to TRBJ2-7; perhaps TRBD2 as D (5 bases). Germline V gives CDR1 SGHTA, CDR2 FQGNSA. Trimming removed 10 bases from V and 3 bases from J, with 19 bases in between. The CDR3 extends over 14 amino acids. As DNA, the CDR3 is TGTGCCATCCTACCGACTACCAAGGGCTACGAGCAGTACTTC. Protein sequence: CAILPTTKGYEQYF.

This clonotype has a handful of counts. A much more abundant neighbour one base away suggests this may be a read error. The chain recombines TRBV20-1 with TRBJ2-1, with 10 bases lining up with TRBD2. This CDR3 comprises 15 residues. CDR1 and CDR2 (germline): DFQATT, SNEGSKA (reference sequence). The V gene end was trimmed by 1 base and the J gene end by 10 bases; junction bases not matched to a gene: 10. DNA of the CDR3: TGCAGTGCTAGAGTACGACTAGCGGGCTCCTACGAGCAGTTCTTC. Translated: CSARVRLAGSYEQFF.

This clonotype was counted at least ten times. This may be a read error: a much more frequent sequence differs by one nucleotide. The chain has TRBV20-1 and TRBJ1-4, with a possible D match to TRBD1 (5 bases). This CDR3 region has 12 residues. Germline V gene data show CDR1 as DFQATT and CDR2 as SNEGSKA (reference sequence). The CDR3 here is CSARDLQEKRFF. Written as DNA, the CDR3 is TGCAGTGCTAGAGATCTACAGGAAAAACGGTTTTTT.

V and J are TRBV27 and TRBJ2-1; 8 nucleotides align to TRBD2. Germline-derived CDR1 and CDR2 are MNHEY and SMNVEV (reference sequence). The CDR3 totals 15 residues. J gave up 3 bases and V 5 bases, and 6 bases lay outside the gene matches. This CDR3 reads CASSPGRGGYNEQFF. CDR3 DNA sequence: TGTGCCAGCAGTCCGGGACGGGGGGGCTACAATGAGCAGTTCTTC.

This clonotype has at least ten counts. V is TRBV12-3 or TRBV12-4 and J is TRBJ2-7; 7 bases are a match to TRBD2. The CDR3 sequence is 14 residues long. After removal of 0 bases from V and 4 bases from J, the junction contained 3 bases not matched to a gene. CDR3 in DNA: TGTGCCAGCAGTTTAGCGGGACTAACTTACGAGCAGTACTTC. Protein product: CASSLAGLTYEQYF.

There are a few counts of this clonotype. The V and J genes are TRBV11-3 and TRBJ2-7; D might be TRBD1 (6 bases). V was shortened by 2 bases and J by 1 base, with 12 bases between the two germline ends. The germline CDR1 and CDR2 sequences are SGHNT and YENEEA. The CDR3 runs 15 residues. The CDR3 region is CASSLTGQKSYEQYF. CDR3 in DNA: TGTGCCAGCAGCTTAACCGGACAGAAGTCCTACGAGCAGTACTTC.

This clonotype appeared a few times. The V gene is TRBV29-1, the J gene TRBJ2-1; 8 bases are shared with TRBD2. The CDR3 totals 13 residues. Germline V gives CDR1 SQVTM, CDR2 ANQGSEA. After removal of 4 bases from V and 6 bases from J, the junction contained 5 bases not matched to a gene. CDR3 coding DNA: TGCAGCGTTGTGACTAGCGCCTTCAATGAGCAGTTCTTC. Amino acids: CSVVTSAFNEQFF.

The chain employs TRBV2 and TRBJ1-5; 7 bases align to TRBD1. The J segment lost 4 bases and the V segment lost 1 base, leaving 1 base of the junction unmatched. The CDR3 runs 14 residues. CDR1 SNHLY and CDR2 FYNNEI come from the germline V gene. CDR3 bases: TGTGCCAGCAGTGAAGGGGACAGTAATCAGCCCCAGCATTTT. It specifies CASSEGDSNQPQHF.

The gene calls are TRBV28 and TRBJ1-5; D perhaps matches TRBD1 (6 bases). Germline V gene sequence: CDR1 MDHEN, CDR2 SYDVKM. The CDR3 covers 17 residues. The V gene lost 2 bases and the J gene lost 4 bases, with 18 bases spanning the gap. This CDR3 reads CASSLAGVGRRNQPQHF. CDR3 DNA sequence: TGTGCCAGCAGTTTAGCAGGGGTGGGGAGGAGGAATCAGCCCCAGCATTTT.

This clonotype was counted many times. V gene TRBV20-1 combines with J gene TRBJ2-5; 13 nucleotides line up with TRBD2. There are 16 residues in the CDR3. The ends lost 6 bases at V and 5 bases at J; junction bases unmatched: 12. CDR1 DFQATT and CDR2 SNEGSKA come from the germline V gene (reference sequence). The CDR3, as DNA: TGCAGTGCCGGGACTAGCGGGGAATATACACGGGAGACCCAGTACTTC. The encoded protein is CSAGTSGEYTRETQYF.

V gene TRBV24-1 combines with J gene TRBJ2-1; D unresolved. The ends were cut back, 1 base at V and 5 bases at J, with 8 bases in the middle. The CDR3 has 14 amino acids. Germline V CDR1 and CDR2: KGHDR, SFDVKD. As DNA, the CDR3 is TGTGCCACCAGTGATTTTGGCCAGCACAATGAGCAGTTCTTC. This encodes CATSDFGQHNEQFF.

The gene calls are TRBV2 and TRBJ1-2; 7 nucleotides match TRBD1. The V and J ends lost 6 bases and 2 bases, in that order; junction bases with no gene match: 6. The CDR3 spans 14 residues. The germline V gene has CDR1 SNHLY and CDR2 FYNNEI. The CDR3: CASSRTGANYGYTF. The CDR3 DNA is TGTGCCAGCAGCAGGACAGGCGCAAACTATGGCTACACCTTC.

The J gene is TRBJ1-1, the V gene TRBV27; possibly TRBD1 for D (5 bases). V lost 7 bases and J lost 4, with 13 bases in between. Looked up from germline, CDR1 is MNHEY and CDR2 is SMNVEV (reference sequence). This CDR3 comprises 13 residues. The CDR3 nucleotides read TGTGCCAGCACGTGGGGCTTGGGCACTGAAGCTTTCTTT. Translating gives CASTWGLGTEAFF.

This clonotype was counted at least ten times. The V and J genes are TRBV5-1 and TRBJ2-3, with a possible D match to TRBD2 (6 bases). Germline V lookup: CDR1 SGHRS, CDR2 YFSETQ. Trimming shortened V by 6 bases and J by 6 bases, and 20 bases separated the two germline ends. CDR3 length: 15 residues. CDR3 nucleotides: TGCGCCAGCACCACGGGACTCCAATTTTCGGATACGCAGTATTTT. This sequence encodes CASTTGLQFSDTQYF.

This clonotype came up once. The chain employs TRBV7-8 and TRBJ1-6; a possible D gene is TRBD1 (5 bases). Germline V gene data show CDR1 as SGHVS and CDR2 as FQNEAQ. This CDR3 has 15 amino acids. Trimming removed 5 bases at V and 10 bases at J, with 18 bases between. This CDR3 is CASSHRGSFDSPLHF. CDR3 in DNA: TGTGCCAGCAGCCATCGGGGCAGTTTTGACTCACCCCTCCACTTT.

This clonotype was seen a few times. The chain couples TRBV29-1 to TRBJ1-5; D unresolved. V was trimmed by 7 bases and J by 6 bases, leaving 19 bases between them. CDR1 and CDR2 (germline): SQVTM, ANQGSEA. This CDR3 region has 14 residues. As DNA, the CDR3 is TGCAGCGGTTCCTCGGGGAGAGAAGGTCAGCCCCAGCATTTT. Amino acid sequence: CSGSSGREGQPQHF.

V and J are TRBV20-1 and TRBJ2-1, with TRBD2 matching over 10 bases. CDR1 is DFQATT and CDR2 is SNEGSKA in the germline V gene (reference sequence). The V and J ends lost 4 bases and 2 bases, in that order; junction bases with no gene match: 5. The CDR3 runs to 15 residues. The CDR3 region has the DNA TGCAGTGCTAATCTAGCGGGAGAGCCCTACAATGAGCAGTTCTTC. Translating gives CSANLAGEPYNEQFF.

The genes are TRBV20-1 and TRBJ2-2, with 10 positions matching TRBD1. In germline, CDR1 is DFQATT, CDR2 SNEGSKA (reference sequence). The CDR3 has 13 amino acids. The junction had 1 base not matched to a gene; V was cut back by 3 bases and J by 6 bases. The CDR3 DNA follows: TGCAGTGCTAGGGACAGGGGGGCCGGGGAGCTGTTTTTT. This translates into CSARDRGAGELFF.